The 14 T cell receptor beta chains below come from one sample, sequenced in a study of vaccination effects on CD4 cells after COVID-19. The antigens these receptors bind are not known. Antigen-specific CD4+ T cells were expanded with viral peptide pools in the ViraFEST assay before sequencing. Having been cultured for around ten days, the cells underwent CD4+ T cell isolation. The vaccine recipients had no prior SARS-CoV-2 infection, with negative nucleocapsid antibodies. Repertoires were generated with immunoSEQ multiplex PCR, while TCRdb's copy carries only in-frame clones and drops some. The sample holds approximately 28,000 clones, around three quarters seen once. The source was CD4+ T cells from PBMCs cultured with HCoV-NL63 spike peptides, collected before COVID-19 vaccination. These receptors came from a human donor who received a COVID-19 vaccine.

The rearrangement links TRBV5-1 to TRBJ1-4; 8 bases agree with TRBD1. The trim removed 7 bases at V and 7 bases at J, leaving 12 bases unmatched. The CDR3 spans 15 residues. Per the germline V gene, CDR1 is SGHRS and CDR2 is YFSETQ. DNA of the CDR3: TGCGCCAGCCGTCCTCCCGGACAGGGTAGTGAAAAACTGTTTTTT. Residues: CASRPPGQGSEKLFF.

The J gene is TRBJ2-1, the V gene TRBV7-2; 8 bases map to TRBD2. CDR1 is SGHTA, CDR2 FQGNSA, per germline. After removal of 1 base from V and 8 bases from J, the junction contained 13 bases not matched to a gene. This CDR3 contains 17 residues. This CDR3 reads CASSLVGRQRGPDEQFF. The CDR3 DNA follows: TGTGCCAGCAGCTTAGTCGGGCGCCAGCGGGGGCCAGATGAGCAGTTCTTC. The entire variable domain, with the rest obtained from reference TRBV7-2 and TRBJ2-1, is as follows: GAGVSQSPSNKVTEKGKDVELRCDPISGHTALYWYRQSLGQGLEFLIYFQGNSAPDKSGLPSDRFSAERTGGSVSTLTIQRTQQEDSAVYLCASSLVGRQRGPDEQFFGPGTRLTVL.

CDR3 sequence: CASSPGAGRSGNTIYF. CDR3 DNA sequence: TGTGCCAGCTCACCGGGTGCGGGGAGATCTGGAAACACCATATATTTT. This chain links TRBV18 with TRBJ1-3; D is undetermined. V was shortened by 3 bases and J by 1 base, with 13 bases between the two germline ends. The CDR3 totals 16 residues. Germline assignment: CDR1 KGHSH and CDR2 LQKENI.

V gene TRBV27 combines with J gene TRBJ1-5; no clear D. The V gene's germline CDR1 is MNHEY and CDR2 SMNVEV (reference sequence). The V end was cut by 4 bases, the J end by 4 bases, with 5 bases between. CDR3 length equals 12 residues. The CDR3: CASSSPNQPQHF. The CDR3, as DNA: TGTGCCAGCAGTTCACCGAATCAGCCCCAGCATTTT.

This chain links TRBV5-1 with TRBJ1-2, with 12 nucleotides matching TRBD1. This CDR3 has 14 residues. CDR1 is SGHRS and CDR2 is YFSETQ in the germline V gene. Unmatched junction bases numbered 0, after V lost 4 bases and J lost 2 bases. CDR3 in amino acids: CASSGTGGNYGYTF. CDR3 bases: TGCGCCAGCAGCGGGACAGGGGGCAACTATGGCTACACCTTC.

This clone came up a few times. The chain uses TRBV5-3 and TRBJ2-3, with unresolved D. TRBV5-3 is labeled an ORF, and its function is uncertain. V was pared by 0 bases and J by 4 bases, with 0 bases between. The CDR3 has 11 residues. The CDR3 DNA is TGTGCCAGAAGCTTGGCAGATACGCAGTATTTT. It translates to CARSLADTQYF.

About this clone itself: A junction boundary mismatches the germline segment, possibly from a read error. Other nucleotide sequences in the sample specify the same CDR3. This chain uses TRBV28 with TRBJ2-7; D is uncertain. The CDR3 is 11 residues long. CDR1 is MDHEN, CDR2 SYDVKM, per germline. The CDR3 DNA follows: TGTGCCAGCAGTACAAACTACGAGCAATACTTC. It translates to CASSTNYEQYF.

Only one count was recorded for this clone. This chain uses TRBV6-5 with TRBJ1-6; D is unresolved. The CDR3 is made up of 13 amino acids. CDR1 MNHEY and CDR2 SVGAGI come from the germline V gene. V was pared by 8 bases and J by 7 bases, with 12 bases between. The CDR3 is CASVGRLNSPLHF. The CDR3 nucleotides are TGTGCCAGCGTTGGGCGGCTCAATTCACCCCTCCACTTT.

The V call is TRBV18, the J call TRBJ2-1, with D uncertain. Per the germline V gene, CDR1 is KGHSH and CDR2 is LQKENI. Trimming took off 2 bases at V and 3 bases at J, with 2 bases between the two ends. This CDR3 has 12 residues. The CDR3, as DNA: TGTGCCAGCTCACCAGTCTACAATGAGCAGTTCTTC. As protein: CASSPVYNEQFF.

This clone has just a few counts. The gene calls are TRBV11-1 and TRBJ1-1; D not certain. The CDR3 extends over 16 amino acids. V was trimmed by 6 bases and J by 1 base, leaving 18 bases between them. CDR1 is SGHAT and CDR2 is FQDESV in the germline V gene (reference sequence). DNA for the CDR3: TGTGCCAGCAGTCTCCGACTCGGACGGCGGAACACTGAAGCTTTCTTT. Translating gives CASSLRLGRRNTEAFF. The complete variable domain, with remaining parts taken from reference TRBV11-1 and TRBJ1-1, reads EAEVAQSPRYKITEKSQAVAFWCDPISGHATLYWYRQILGQGPELLVQFQDESVVDDSQLPKDRFSAERLKGVDSTLKIQPAELGDSAMYLCASSLRLGRRNTEAFFGQGTRLTVV.

V is TRBV11-2 and J is TRBJ1-1; the D gene is possibly TRBD1 (6 bases). V was cut by 3 bases and J by 10 bases, with 12 bases left in between. This CDR3 is built from 12 residues. The germline V gene encodes CDR1 SGHAT and CDR2 FQNNGV. The CDR3 sequence is CASSLRGGLAFF. DNA of the CDR3: TGTGCCAGCAGCTTGAGGGGGGGGTTAGCTTTCTTT.

CDR3 in amino acids: CASSQTDGGGYTF. As DNA, the CDR3 is TGTGCCAGCAGCCAAACGGACGGGGGAGGCTACACCTTC. The chain recombines TRBV3-1 (or the pseudogene TRBV3-2) with TRBJ1-2, with a weak D call TRBD1 (5 bases). This CDR3 region has 13 residues. V lost 2 bases and J lost 8, with 12 bases in between. Germline CDR1 and CDR2: LGHDT and YNNKEL (reference sequence).

The chain uses TRBV5-1 and TRBJ2-2, with 7 positions matching TRBD1. Germline loops: CDR1 SGHRS, CDR2 YFSETQ. The CDR3 consists of 17 residues. J was trimmed by 4 bases and V by 4 bases; bases with no gene match: 13. CDR3 DNA: TGCGCCAGCAGCAGGCGATACAGGGGTGAAGGCACCGGGGAGCTGTTTTTT. This encodes CASSRRYRGEGTGELFF. Variable domain in full (rest from reference TRBV5-1 and TRBJ2-2): KAGVTQTPRYLIKTRGQQVTLSCSPISGHRSVSWYQQTPGQGLQFLFEYFSETQRNKGNFPGRFSGRQFSNSRSEMNVSTLELGDSALYLCASSRRYRGEGTGELFFGEGSRLTVL.

A few counts support this clone. This chain uses TRBV2 with TRBJ2-7; 9 nucleotides align to TRBD2. Germline CDR1 SNHLY, CDR2 FYNNEI. CDR3 size: 17 residues. V shed 6 bases and J 5 bases; nucleotides not matched to a gene: 17. The CDR3 spells CASRGGSGGSRVHEQYF. The CDR3 coding sequence is TGTGCCAGCAGGGGGGGTAGCGGGGGATCCCGGGTCCACGAGCAGTACTTC.